This TCR beta chain was identified during a study of T-cell memory formation after mild COVID-19. This CDR3 has 15 residues. Germline V lookup: CDR1 MNHEY, CDR2 SVGEGT. The V gene end was trimmed by 6 bases and the J gene end by 6 bases; junction bases not matched to a gene: 8. In TCRdb, the 5' RACE reads were re-called with MiXCR into one record per CDR3 protein. The sample has roughly 500,000 distinct CDR3 sequences, roughly 20% seen once. The chain has TRBV6-2 or TRBV6-3 and TRBJ2-1; 10 positions match TRBD2. This sequence originates from an adult woman who had mild COVID-19 (a few samples of this study predate the infection). Cell type and time point are not known. The specimen sequenced was PBMCs or a T cell subset sorted from them (not recorded which). In DNA form, the CDR3 reads TGTGCCAGCAGACCGAGCGGGAGGGGTAGCAATGAGCAGTTCTTC. Amino acid sequence: CASRPSGRGSNEQFF.